Listed below are T cell receptor beta chains from one sample, sequenced in a study of technical replicates of blood from a few donors. Measured with immunoSEQ multiplex PCR; TCRdb has only the in-frame clones, and not every one. The table lists over 85,000 clones, around 94% of them singletons, with about 0.23% in the top ten. Sequenced: T cells isolated from PBMCs. These TCRs come from a human donor in good health. CDR3s include the opening cysteine and the closing phenylalanine or tryptophan. The order of the fields is J gene, clone size, V gene, D gene, CDR3 protein, CDR3 DNA. The D gene is left open where the match is weak. Clone size is given for some rows only: seen once, a few or many times, or a class if the clone is expanded.

J gene: TRBJ2-2
clone size: -
V gene: TRBV2
D gene: TRBD1
CDR3 protein: CASKGQTILNTGELFF
CDR3 DNA: TGTGCCAGCAAGGGACAGACAATCCTTAACACCGGGGAGCTGTTTTTT

J gene: TRBJ2-7
clone size: -
V gene: TRBV11-2
D gene: TRBD1
CDR3 protein: CASSPGQGSYEQYF
CDR3 DNA: TGTGCCAGCAGCCCGGGACAGGGATCCTACGAGCAGTACTTC

J gene: TRBJ2-7
clone size: -
V gene: TRBV6-5
D gene: -
CDR3 protein: CASSYVLGGQSYEQYF
CDR3 DNA: TGTGCCAGCAGTTACGTTTTGGGCGGACAAAGCTACGAGCAGTACTTC

J gene: TRBJ2-2
clone size: -
V gene: TRBV11-3
D gene: TRBD1
CDR3 protein: CASTETGGAGELFF
CDR3 DNA: TGTGCCAGCACCGAGACAGGGGGGGCCGGGGAGCTGTTTTTT

J gene: TRBJ2-3
clone size: -
V gene: TRBV5-4
D gene: -
CDR3 protein: CASSLLMASDFTDTQYF
CDR3 DNA: TGTGCCAGCAGTTTACTCATGGCTAGCGACTTCACAGATACGCAGTATTTT

J gene: TRBJ1-1
clone size: -
V gene: TRBV5-1
D gene: TRBD1
CDR3 protein: CASTRGQGDTEAFF
CDR3 DNA: TGCGCCAGCACTCGAGGACAGGGGGACACTGAAGCTTTCTTT

J gene: TRBJ1-2
clone size: once
V gene: TRBV2
D gene: -
CDR3 protein: CASNREGTYGYTF
CDR3 DNA: TGTGCCAGCAATCGGGAGGGAACCTATGGCTACACCTTC

J gene: TRBJ1-4
clone size: -
V gene: TRBV28
D gene: -
CDR3 protein: CASSPETGKLFF
CDR3 DNA: TGTGCCAGCAGCCCCGAAACCGGAAAACTGTTTTTT

J gene: TRBJ1-4
clone size: -
V gene: TRBV7-9
D gene: TRBD1
CDR3 protein: CASSRMTGSPNEKLFF
CDR3 DNA: TGTGCCAGCAGCCGGATGACAGGGTCCCCGAATGAAAAACTGTTTTTT

J gene: TRBJ1-5
clone size: -
V gene: TRBV19
D gene: TRBD1
CDR3 protein: CASITRTGDFGFQPQHF
CDR3 DNA: TGTGCCAGTATCACTCGGACAGGGGACTTCGGGTTCCAGCCCCAGCATTTT

J gene: TRBJ2-5
clone size: -
V gene: TRBV30
D gene: -
CDR3 protein: CARREVGQETQYF
CDR3 DNA: TGTGCCAGAAGGGAGGTTGGGCAAGAGACCCAGTACTTC

J gene: TRBJ1-4
clone size: once
V gene: TRBV18
D gene: -
CDR3 protein: CASTQMTNEKLFF
CDR3 DNA: TGTGCCAGCACTCAAATGACTAATGAAAAACTGTTTTTT

J gene: TRBJ2-7
clone size: -
V gene: TRBV29-1
D gene: TRBD2
CDR3 protein: CSVELAGGKAYEQYF
CDR3 DNA: TGCAGCGTTGAATTAGCGGGGGGCAAAGCCTACGAGCAGTACTTC

J gene: TRBJ2-5
clone size: once
V gene: TRBV5-1
D gene: -
CDR3 protein: CASSPGRNQETQYF
CDR3 DNA: TGCGCCAGCAGCCCGGGTCGGAACCAAGAGACCCAGTACTTC

J gene: TRBJ2-1
clone size: -
V gene: TRBV6-5
D gene: -
CDR3 protein: CASSSANEQFF
CDR3 DNA: TGTGCCAGCAGTTCCGCGAATGAGCAGTTCTTC

J gene: TRBJ1-1
clone size: -
V gene: TRBV13
D gene: -
CDR3 protein: CASSLAGPRTEAFF
CDR3 DNA: TGTGCCAGCAGCTTAGCAGGGCCGAGGACTGAAGCTTTCTTT

J gene: TRBJ2-1
clone size: -
V gene: TRBV19
D gene: -
CDR3 protein: CATTPPGLVPPEQFF
CDR3 DNA: TGTGCCACGACCCCACCGGGACTTGTCCCTCCTGAGCAGTTCTTC

J gene: TRBJ2-7
clone size: -
V gene: TRBV14
D gene: TRBD1
CDR3 protein: CASGTGQGGVDEQYF
CDR3 DNA: TGTGCCAGCGGTACGGGACAGGGAGGTGTAGACGAGCAGTACTTC

J gene: TRBJ1-1
clone size: -
V gene: TRBV19
D gene: TRBD1
CDR3 protein: CASSIDRTGGAGGSTEAFF
CDR3 DNA: TGTGCCAGTAGTATAGATAGGACAGGGGGCGCAGGCGGGAGCACTGAAGCTTTCTTT

J gene: TRBJ1-6
clone size: -
V gene: TRBV10-1
D gene: -
CDR3 protein: CASSESVRNSPLHF
CDR3 DNA: TGCGCCAGCAGTGAGTCGGTCCGGAATTCACCCCTCCACTTT

J gene: TRBJ2-7
clone size: -
V gene: TRBV2
D gene: TRBD1
CDR3 protein: CASRQGRMGAYEQYF
CDR3 DNA: TGTGCCAGTCGACAGGGCCGAATGGGTGCCTACGAGCAGTACTTC

J gene: TRBJ1-3
clone size: -
V gene: TRBV28
D gene: -
CDR3 protein: CASSFRDTIYF
CDR3 DNA: TGTGCCAGCAGTTTTCGGGACACCATATATTTT

J gene: TRBJ1-2
clone size: -
V gene: TRBV6-1
D gene: -
CDR3 protein: CASSEVDRENYGYTF
CDR3 DNA: TGTGCCAGCAGTGAAGTAGACAGAGAAAACTATGGCTACACCTTC

J gene: TRBJ2-7
clone size: -
V gene: TRBV5-1
D gene: -
CDR3 protein: CASSLSSSYEQYF
CDR3 DNA: TGCGCCAGCAGCTTATCCAGCTCCTACGAGCAGTACTTC

J gene: TRBJ2-3
clone size: -
V gene: TRBV2
D gene: TRBD2
CDR3 protein: CASSRGLADSTDTQYF
CDR3 DNA: TGTGCCAGCAGTAGAGGACTAGCGGATAGCACAGATACGCAGTATTTT

J gene: TRBJ2-3
clone size: -
V gene: TRBV7-2
D gene: -
CDR3 protein: CASSSQGQGTDTQYF
CDR3 DNA: TGTGCCAGCAGCTCCCAGGGCCAGGGCACAGATACGCAGTATTTT

J gene: TRBJ2-7
clone size: -
V gene: TRBV7-9
D gene: -
CDR3 protein: CASSLSRAGTAYEQYF
CDR3 DNA: TGTGCCAGCAGCTTAAGTCGGGCGGGGACAGCCTACGAGCAGTACTTC

J gene: TRBJ1-1
clone size: -
V gene: TRBV18
D gene: TRBD1
CDR3 protein: CASSPKRTGQGKNTEAFF
CDR3 DNA: TGTGCCAGCTCACCTAAAAGAACCGGACAGGGGAAGAACACTGAAGCTTTCTTT

J gene: TRBJ2-7
clone size: -
V gene: TRBV11-2
D gene: TRBD2
CDR3 protein: CASSFLAGTYEQYF
CDR3 DNA: TGTGCCAGCAGCTTTCTAGCGGGTACCTACGAGCAGTACTTC

J gene: TRBJ2-1
clone size: -
V gene: TRBV12-5
D gene: -
CDR3 protein: CASGLWGGHNEQFF
CDR3 DNA: TGTGCTAGTGGTTTGTGGGGGGGGCACAATGAGCAGTTCTTC

J gene: TRBJ2-2
clone size: -
V gene: TRBV4-1
D gene: -
CDR3 protein: CASSQDTGRGGELFF
CDR3 DNA: TGCGCCAGCAGCCAAGATACCGGAAGGGGCGGGGAGCTGTTTTTT

J gene: TRBJ1-3
clone size: -
V gene: TRBV6-1
D gene: -
CDR3 protein: CASSEAYRSSSGNTIYF
CDR3 DNA: TGTGCCAGCAGTGAAGCTTACAGGTCTAGCTCTGGAAACACCATATATTTT

J gene: TRBJ2-1
clone size: -
V gene: TRBV30
D gene: TRBD2
CDR3 protein: CAWSLADPEQFF
CDR3 DNA: TGTGCCTGGTCACTAGCGGACCCTGAGCAGTTCTTC

J gene: TRBJ2-2
clone size: -
V gene: TRBV19
D gene: TRBD1
CDR3 protein: CASSLDRVNTGELFF
CDR3 DNA: TGTGCCAGTAGCTTGGACAGGGTCAACACCGGGGAGCTGTTTTTT

J gene: TRBJ1-5
clone size: -
V gene: TRBV7-2
D gene: -
CDR3 protein: CASSFINQPQHF
CDR3 DNA: TGTGCCAGCAGCTTTATCAATCAGCCCCAGCATTTT

J gene: TRBJ2-2
clone size: -
V gene: TRBV19
D gene: TRBD1
CDR3 protein: CASSITGGNGELFF
CDR3 DNA: TGTGCCAGTAGTATAACAGGGGGGAACGGGGAGCTGTTTTTT

J gene: TRBJ2-7
clone size: -
V gene: TRBV19
D gene: TRBD2
CDR3 protein: CASSPSAGSSYEQYF
CDR3 DNA: TGTGCCAGTAGTCCTTCAGCGGGGAGCTCCTACGAGCAGTACTTC

J gene: TRBJ2-7
clone size: -
V gene: TRBV6-5
D gene: -
CDR3 protein: CASRPLVGAYEQYF
CDR3 DNA: TGTGCCAGCAGGCCCCTGGTGGGGGCTTACGAGCAGTACTTC

J gene: TRBJ1-5
clone size: once
V gene: TRBV6-1
D gene: -
CDR3 protein: CASSEIGGRVGQPQHF
CDR3 DNA: TGTGCCAGCAGTGAAATCGGGGGGCGGGTGGGACAGCCCCAGCATTTT

J gene: TRBJ1-3
clone size: -
V gene: TRBV5-1
D gene: -
CDR3 protein: CASSLGQGNTIYF
CDR3 DNA: TGCGCCAGCAGCTTGGGACAGGGAAACACCATATATTTT

J gene: TRBJ2-5
clone size: once
V gene: TRBV5-4
D gene: TRBD1
CDR3 protein: CASSLADRGLVGETQYF
CDR3 DNA: TGTGCCAGCAGCTTGGCCGACAGGGGATTAGTAGGAGAGACCCAGTACTTC

J gene: TRBJ2-7
clone size: -
V gene: TRBV15
D gene: -
CDR3 protein: CATRTAEGAYEQYF
CDR3 DNA: TGTGCCACCCGCACGGCGGAAGGTGCCTACGAGCAGTACTTC

J gene: TRBJ2-5
clone size: -
V gene: TRBV7-2
D gene: TRBD2
CDR3 protein: CASSSTSGALGETQYF
CDR3 DNA: TGTGCCAGCAGCTCCACTAGCGGGGCTCTTGGAGAGACCCAGTACTTC

J gene: TRBJ2-5
clone size: -
V gene: TRBV10-1
D gene: TRBD2
CDR3 protein: CASSGTSGGHVSQETQYF
CDR3 DNA: TGCGCCAGCAGTGGGACTAGCGGGGGGCACGTTTCTCAAGAGACCCAGTACTTC

J gene: TRBJ2-1
clone size: -
V gene: TRBV14
D gene: -
CDR3 protein: CASSQAGTLFNEQFF
CDR3 DNA: TGTGCCAGCAGCCAAGCCGGGACTTTGTTCAATGAGCAGTTCTTC

J gene: TRBJ2-7
clone size: -
V gene: TRBV9
D gene: TRBD2
CDR3 protein: CASSRTSGGRSGEQYF
CDR3 DNA: TGTGCCAGCAGCCGGACTAGCGGGGGGCGTTCTGGTGAGCAGTACTTC

J gene: TRBJ1-1
clone size: -
V gene: TRBV6-1
D gene: -
CDR3 protein: CASTTWGGTEAFF
CDR3 DNA: TGTGCCAGCACCACCTGGGGGGGGACTGAAGCTTTCTTT

J gene: TRBJ2-7
clone size: -
V gene: TRBV2
D gene: -
CDR3 protein: CASSPLVGRGYEQYF
CDR3 DNA: TGTGCCAGCAGTCCCCTCGTTGGCAGGGGCTACGAGCAGTACTTC

J gene: TRBJ2-7
clone size: -
V gene: TRBV5-1
D gene: -
CDR3 protein: CASSLEQGSSYEQYF
CDR3 DNA: TGCGCCAGCAGCTTGGAACAGGGAAGCTCCTACGAGCAGTACTTC

J gene: TRBJ1-2
clone size: -
V gene: TRBV29-1
D gene: -
CDR3 protein: CSVVFPGNYGYTF
CDR3 DNA: TGCAGCGTTGTTTTTCCCGGGAACTATGGCTACACCTTC

J gene: TRBJ1-1
clone size: -
V gene: TRBV14
D gene: -
CDR3 protein: CASSQARRGTEAFF
CDR3 DNA: TGTGCCAGCAGCCAGGCCAGGCGGGGCACTGAAGCTTTCTTT

J gene: TRBJ2-7
clone size: -
V gene: TRBV29-1
D gene: -
CDR3 protein: CSVDEGGRGHEQYF
CDR3 DNA: TGCAGCGTTGATGAGGGAGGACGAGGCCACGAGCAGTACTTC

J gene: TRBJ2-2
clone size: -
V gene: TRBV4-1
D gene: -
CDR3 protein: CACSDGGVNTGELFF
CDR3 DNA: TGCGCCTGTAGTGACGGGGGAGTTAACACCGGGGAGCTGTTTTTT

J gene: TRBJ1-2
clone size: once
V gene: TRBV6-5
D gene: -
CDR3 protein: CASSYRYGRGRDGYTF
CDR3 DNA: TGTGCCAGCAGTTACCGTTACGGCAGAGGCAGGGATGGCTACACCTTC

J gene: TRBJ2-7
clone size: -
V gene: TRBV28
D gene: -
CDR3 protein: CASSLLQGSYEQYF
CDR3 DNA: TGTGCCAGCAGTTTACTTCAGGGGTCCTACGAGCAGTACTTC

J gene: TRBJ2-3
clone size: -
V gene: TRBV7-8
D gene: -
CDR3 protein: CASSLGGADTQYF
CDR3 DNA: TGTGCCAGCAGCCTAGGAGGAGCAGATACGCAGTATTTT

J gene: TRBJ1-5
clone size: -
V gene: TRBV23-1
D gene: TRBD1
CDR3 protein: CASKQVASGTGRNQPQHF
CDR3 DNA: TGCGCCAGCAAACAAGTGGCATCCGGGACAGGACGAAATCAGCCCCAGCATTTT

J gene: TRBJ1-5
clone size: -
V gene: TRBV5-8
D gene: TRBD1
CDR3 protein: CASSSGQGVVQPQHF
CDR3 DNA: TGTGCCAGCAGCTCCGGACAGGGGGTTGTACAGCCCCAGCATTTT

J gene: TRBJ1-4
clone size: -
V gene: TRBV4-1
D gene: -
CDR3 protein: CASSQTHTGTNEKLFF
CDR3 DNA: TGCGCCAGCAGCCAAACGCACACAGGCACTAATGAAAAACTGTTTTTT